This TCR beta chain was retrieved from a study of cytomegalovirus exposure and HLA in healthy donors. Across the study: HLA-typed donors were the source of about 85 million unique TCRs, which an early data release held. Study findings and constraints: In a later analysis, HLA-C alleles had the fewest associated TCRs, DRB1 alleles the most. The investigators catalogued 160 or so TCR beta chains as cytomegalovirus-associated.

A few counts support this clone. Its target is not known. The CDR3 covers 16 residues. The ends were cut back, 0 bases at V and 3 bases at J, with 12 bases in the middle. Germline V gives CDR1 LGHNA, CDR2 YSLEER. The PCR was carried out with 60 Vbeta primers and 13 Jbeta primers. Sequencing was performed with immunoSEQ multiplex PCR; in TCRdb, only in-frame clones are kept and a portion is missing. Among some 84,000 clones listed, about three quarters were seen once. The chain is built from TRBV4-3 and TRBJ2-1; D is possibly TRBD2 (6 bases). The source is a boy aged 10-17 years in good health and CMV-seronegative. Input material: PBMCs. The CDR3 nucleotides are TGCGCCAGCAGCCAAGATCCGGACGGGAGCTACAATGAGCAGTTCTTC. Its protein product is CASSQDPDGSYNEQFF.